These T cell receptor delta chains were read from a single sample in a study of gamma-delta T cells after stem cell transplantation. TCRdb re-identified clones in the RT-PCR reads via CATT. The table lists thousands of delta-chain clones, about 23% of them singletons. The sample was gamma-delta T cells. The receptors were gathered from a human donor. It is not recorded whose cells these are; they may come from a transplant donor. Both conserved end residues are part of each CDR3. Fields, in order: J gene, clone size, V gene, D gene, CDR3 DNA, CDR3 protein. The D gene is left open where the match is weak. Clone size is shown for a subset of rows, as once, few, many or a class of expanded clone.

TRDJ2 medium-sized TRDV2 TRDD3 TGTGCCTGTGACACGGTGTTTACTGGGGGATACCAGGGATTGACAGCACAACTCTTCTTT CACDTVFTGGYQGLTAQLFF
TRDJ1 medium-sized TRDV2 NA TGTGCCTGTGACACAGTTGACCCGTACTGGAAGGGAGACACCGATAAACTCATCTTT CACDTVDPYWKGDTDKLIF
TRDJ2 medium-sized TRDV1 NA TGTGCTCTCACCCCGGGAGGGCTGACAGCACAACTCTTCTTT CALTPGGLTAQLFF
TRDJ1 few TRDV2 NA TGTGCCTGTGACACCCTCTCCAGTTTTCAAAAAGCGAACACCGATAAACTCATCTTT CACDTLSSFQKANTDKLIF
TRDJ1 hyperexpanded TRDV2 TRDD3 TGTGCCTGTGACACGCCCTGGGGGATCCAATCGTACACCGATAAACTCATCTTT CACDTPWGIQSYTDKLIF
TRDJ1 few TRDV2 TRDD3 TGTGCCTGTGACACGCTGGGGGATGCTTCTAAACTCATCTTT CACDTLGDASKLIF
TRDJ1 medium-sized TRDV2 NA TGTGCCTGTGTCCAAATACACACCGATAAACTCATCTTT CACVQIHTDKLIF
TRDJ1 few TRDV2 TRDD3 TGTGCCTGTGACACCCTGGGGGATCGCTTGTCCGATAAACTCATCTTT CACDTLGDRLSDKLIF
TRDJ1 NA TRDV1 NA TGTGCTCTTGGTGAAACCCTCCCCCAATACCCCACCGATAAACTCATCTTT CALGETLPQYPTDKLIF
TRDJ1 medium-sized TRDV1 TRDD3 TGTGCTCTTGGGCCTCAAAGCCCCTACGGTGGGGGATACACCGATAAACTCATCTTT CALGPQSPYGGGYTDKLIF